The 2 T cell receptor beta chains reported below all come from one sample, sequenced in a study of T cells in Graves' hyperthyroidism and ophthalmopathy. Researchers took RNA transcripts and amplified the TCR beta CDR3 regions from them. Researchers ran a first-round RT-PCR on the TCR CDR3 using the HTBI primer set. TCRdb re-called the multiplex PCR reads through MiXCR, storing one row per CDR3 protein. Among around 600,000 distinct CDR3 sequences listed, 45% were seen once. Source material: peripheral blood or thyroid tissue (not recorded which). The receptor set was obtained from an adult man with Graves' disease, either hyperthyroidism or ophthalmopathy (not recorded which).

This clonotype turned up a few times. This sequence joins TRBV20-1 and TRBJ1-5; no clear D. V was pared by 2 bases and J by 3 bases, with 11 bases between. In germline, CDR1 is DFQATT, CDR2 SNEGSKA (reference sequence). The CDR3 has 14 amino acids. CDR3: CSARSPEANQPQHF. As DNA, the CDR3 is TGCAGTGCTAGATCACCGGAGGCCAATCAGCCCCAGCATTTT.

This clonotype was counted at least ten times. This chain uses TRBV10-3 with TRBJ2-7; D perhaps matches TRBD2 (6 bases). The CDR3 contains 13 residues. Trimming stripped 6 bases from V and 3 bases from J, with 12 bases between. Germline V gene lookup returns CDR1 ENHRY and CDR2 SYGVKD. In nucleotides, the CDR3 is TGTGCCATCAGAAGTGGCGGGAACTACGAGCAGTACTTC. Encoded protein: CAIRSGGNYEQYF.